Each of the 24 T cell receptor beta chains below was sequenced from the same sample in a study of control samples from healthy donors and cancer patients. Generated by immunoSEQ multiplex PCR, the TCRdb table keeps only in-frame clones and is missing some. The table shows under 300,000 clones, with over 75% occurring only once. The specimen sequenced was PBMCs. Receptors were obtained from a woman between 55 and 75 years old with lung cancer.

The V gene is TRBV29-1, the J gene TRBJ2-5; TRBD2 matches 8 bases. J lost 2 bases, V lost 7 bases, and 12 bases had no gene match. CDR3 length: 15 residues. Per the germline V gene, CDR1 is SQVTM and CDR2 is ANQGSEA. The CDR3: CSANRGRGGQETQYF. CDR3 sequence (DNA): TGCAGCGCCAATCGCGGCCGGGGGGGTCAAGAGACCCAGTACTTC. Using reference TRBV29-1 and TRBJ2-5 for the parts outside the CDR3, the full variable domain is SAVISQKPSRDICQRGTSLTIQCQVDSQVTMMFWYRQQPGQSLTLIATANQGSEATYESGFVIDKFPISRPNLTFSTLTVSNMSPEDSSIYLCSANRGRGGQETQYFGPGTRLLVL.

The chain is built from TRBV6-6 and TRBJ2-1; D not certain. The germline V and J ends were trimmed by 2 bases and 7 bases, with 9 bases remaining between them. CDR3 length: 13 residues. The germline V gene encodes CDR1 MNHNY and CDR2 SVGAGI (reference sequence). This CDR3 is CASSYATENEQFF. CDR3 DNA: TGTGCCAGCAGTTACGCTACGGAGAATGAGCAGTTCTTC.

The chain has TRBV28 and TRBJ1-1; 9 bases match TRBD1. The trim removed 7 bases at V and 9 bases at J, leaving 6 bases unmatched. The CDR3 contains 12 residues. Germline values: CDR1 MDHEN, CDR2 SYDVKM. CDR3 residues: CASTPGQGKAFF. CDR3 DNA sequence: TGTGCCAGCACCCCTGGACAGGGGAAAGCTTTCTTT.

Written as DNA, the CDR3 is TGTGCCACCAGTGACGAAAGCGGGAGCGGTGAGACCCAGTACTTC. Its translation: CATSDESGSGETQYF. The chain carries TRBV24-1 and TRBJ2-5; 8 bases agree with TRBD2. CDR1 and CDR2 from the germline V gene are KGHDR and SFDVKD. V was clipped by 4 bases and J by 5 bases; unmatched bases: 8. The CDR3 sequence is 15 residues long.

The chain links TRBV6-1 to TRBJ2-7; no reliable D call. Deletions cut 3 bases from V and 7 bases from J, with 31 bases between. The germline V gene encodes CDR1 MNHNS and CDR2 SASEGT. This CDR3 has 19 residues. The CDR3, as DNA: TGTGCCAGCAGTGATCACCGGTCCCTGTCTTGGCTTGGCCGGTTTGAGCAGTACTTC. Translating it yields CASSDHRSLSWLGRFEQYF.

This clone was detected a few times. The same CDR3 is also encoded by other DNA sequences in this sample. This chain connects TRBV6-5 to TRBJ1-5; D is ambiguous. Looked up from germline, CDR1 is MNHEY and CDR2 is SVGAGI. Trimming removed 6 bases from V and 0 bases from J, with 6 bases in between. CDR3 size: 13 residues. The CDR3 loop reads CASRAYSNQPQHF. CDR3 nucleotides: TGTGCCAGCAGGGCGTATAGCAATCAGCCCCAGCATTTT.

The chain employs TRBV6-5 and TRBJ2-7; 10 nucleotides match TRBD2. The length of the CDR3 is 14 residues. With 7 bases clipped from V and 5 bases from J, the junction kept 8 bases outside the gene matches. Germline V gene lookup returns CDR1 MNHEY and CDR2 SVGAGI. CDR3 protein: CASKAGGSTHEQYF. DNA for the CDR3: TGTGCCAGCAAAGCGGGAGGGAGTACCCACGAGCAGTACTTC.

This chain uses TRBV7-9 with TRBJ2-5; D unclear. The CDR3 length is 12 residues. Per germline, CDR1 SEHNR and CDR2 FQNEAQ (reference sequence). V was shortened by 3 bases and J by 5 bases, with 7 bases between the two germline ends. The CDR3 nucleotides read TGTGCCAGCAGCTTTAAGGCCGAGACCCAGTACTTC. It encodes CASSFKAETQYF.

This chain connects TRBV30 to TRBJ2-2, with 9 bases identical to TRBD1. V lost 4 bases to trimming and J lost 5 bases; unmatched junction nucleotides: 2. This CDR3 spans 13 amino acids. The germline CDR1 and CDR2 sequences are GTSNPN and SVGIG (reference sequence). The CDR3 reads CAWNGQGTGELFF. DNA for the CDR3: TGTGCCTGGAACGGACAGGGGACCGGGGAGCTGTTTTTT.

In the case of this clone: Other nucleotide sequences in the sample specify the same CDR3. The rearrangement joins TRBV3-1 (or the pseudogene TRBV3-2) to TRBJ1-3; no reliable D call. This CDR3 comprises 14 residues. V lost 1 base to trimming and J lost 4 bases, with 8 bases between them. Looked up from germline, CDR1 is LGHDT and CDR2 is YNNKEL (reference sequence). CDR3 sequence reads: CASSQAAGGNTIYF. In DNA, the CDR3 is TGTGCCAGCAGCCAAGCAGCAGGCGGAAACACCATATATTTT.

This clone appeared a single time. The genes are TRBV11-2 and TRBJ1-5, with TRBD1 matching over 8 bases. The CDR3 is 18 residues long. CDR1 and CDR2 (germline): SGHAT, FQNNGV. Losses at the gene ends were 5 bases for V and 0 bases for J; bases not matched to a gene: 12. Here the CDR3 reads CASSPSPGTGNSNQPQHF. The CDR3 DNA follows: TGTGCCAGCAGCCCGAGCCCTGGGACAGGCAATAGCAATCAGCCCCAGCATTTT.

V and J are TRBV9 and TRBJ2-5; TRBD2 agrees at 9 bases. The CDR3 runs 16 residues. Per the germline V gene, CDR1 is SGDLS and CDR2 is YYNGEE. J lost 4 bases, V lost 0 bases, and 7 bases had no gene match. The CDR3 here is CASSVGGGGAGETQYF. The CDR3 nucleotides are TGTGCCAGCAGCGTAGGAGGCGGGGGGGCCGGAGAGACCCAGTACTTC.

The rearrangement joins TRBV18 to TRBJ1-2, with D possibly matching TRBD1 (6 bases). Trimming took off 2 bases at V and 6 bases at J, with 16 bases between the two ends. The CDR3 is 15 residues long. Per germline, CDR1 KGHSH and CDR2 LQKENI. The CDR3 spells CASSPVSRGGNGYTF. CDR3 coding DNA: TGTGCCAGCTCACCAGTCTCCAGGGGTGGTAATGGCTACACCTTC.

V is TRBV5-4 and J is TRBJ2-4; unclear D gene. This CDR3 comprises 14 residues. Trimming removed 4 bases at V and 5 bases at J, with 13 bases between. The germline V gene encodes CDR1 SGHNT and CDR2 YYREEE (reference sequence). This CDR3 reads CASSPPGGQNIQYF. The DNA of the CDR3 is TGTGCCAGCAGCCCGCCAGGTGGCCAAAACATTCAGTACTTC.

This chain uses TRBV11-2 with TRBJ1-4, with TRBD1 as a possible D gene (6 bases). The CDR3 spans 15 residues. CDR1 SGHAT and CDR2 FQNNGV come from the germline V gene. With 2 bases removed from V and 7 bases from J, the gap between germline ends came to 14 bases. Here the CDR3 DNA reads TGTGCCAGCAGCTTATCGGCAGGGGTTGGTGAAAAACTGTTTTTT. This translates into CASSLSAGVGEKLFF.

The chain has TRBV4-2 and TRBJ2-1; D is tentatively TRBD1 or TRBD2 (5 bases each). The CDR3 has 15 amino acids. The germline CDR1 and CDR2 sequences are LGHNA and YNFKEQ. V lost 4 bases, J lost 6 bases, and 16 bases lay in between. This CDR3 is CASSPEVGVSNEQFF. CDR3 DNA: TGTGCCAGCAGCCCAGAGGTGGGGGTTAGCAATGAGCAGTTCTTC.

The rearrangement links TRBV10-2 to TRBJ1-1, with TRBD1 as a possible D gene (6 bases). CDR3 length: 15 residues. Germline CDR1 and CDR2: WSHSY and SAAADI. V was cut by 8 bases and J by 2 bases, with 18 bases left in between. Written as DNA, the CDR3 is TGCGCCAGCGGGGGGACCGGACAGATTAACACTGAAGCTTTCTTT. Amino acids: CASGGTGQINTEAFF.

The chain couples TRBV5-6 to TRBJ1-5, with a possible D match to TRBD1 (5 bases). Germline CDR1 is SGHDT and CDR2 is YYEEEE. V lost 1 base to trimming and J lost 0 bases, with 17 bases between them. The CDR3 runs to 18 residues. This CDR3 is CASSLRALGQTSNQPQHF. CDR3 nucleotide sequence: TGTGCCAGCAGCTTGCGTGCGTTGGGGCAGACTAGCAATCAGCCCCAGCATTTT. The whole variable domain, remainder taken from reference TRBV5-6 and TRBJ1-5, is DAGVTQSPTHLIKTRGQQVTLRCSPKSGHDTVSWYQQALGQGPQFIFQYYEEEERQRGNFPDRFSGHQFPNYSSELNVNALLLGDSALYLCASSLRALGQTSNQPQHFGDGTRLSIL.

This rearrangement joins TRBV28 to TRBJ2-7; 13 bases match TRBD2. CDR3 length equals 16 residues. Germline-derived CDR1 and CDR2 are MDHEN and SYDVKM. The ends lost 5 bases at V and 5 bases at J; junction bases unmatched: 9. CDR3 protein: CASSPGLAGVLNEQYF. The DNA for the CDR3 is TGTGCCAGCAGTCCTGGACTAGCGGGAGTCCTTAACGAGCAGTACTTC.

The gene calls are TRBV19 and TRBJ1-2; D is ambiguous. Between the trimmed V and J ends, which lost 7 bases and 3 bases, there was a span of 21 bases. The CDR3 covers 16 residues. CDR1 and CDR2 (germline): LNHDA, SQIVND (reference sequence). This CDR3 is CASTGARGGRDYGYTF. CDR3 bases: TGTGCCAGTACCGGAGCGCGGGGAGGGAGAGACTATGGCTACACCTTC.

The chain combines TRBV4-2 with TRBJ2-1, with 10 nucleotides matching TRBD2. Germline loops: CDR1 LGHNA, CDR2 YNFKEQ. Trimming took 0 bases from V and 7 from J; bases not matched to a gene: 9. The CDR3 runs 17 residues. The CDR3 DNA sequence: TGTGCCAGCAGCCAAGAGACAACTAGCGGGATCTATAATGAGCAGTTCTTC. Translating it yields CASSQETTSGIYNEQFF.

The chain combines TRBV5-1 with TRBJ2-7; 7 bases agree with TRBD2. The CDR3 loop spans 16 amino acids. Germline V gene data show CDR1 as SGHRS and CDR2 as YFSETQ. V gave up 3 bases and J gave up 0 bases; unmatched junction bases: 9. CDR3 sequence (DNA): TGCGCCAGCAGCTACGGGTGGACTAGGAGCTCCTACGAGCAGTACTTC. Amino acid sequence: CASSYGWTRSSYEQYF. The complete variable domain, with remaining parts taken from reference TRBV5-1 and TRBJ2-7, reads KAGVTQTPRYLIKTRGQQVTLSCSPISGHRSVSWYQQTPGQGLQFLFEYFSETQRNKGNFPGRFSGRQFSNSRSEMNVSTLELGDSALYLCASSYGWTRSSYEQYFGPGTRLTVT.

The chain links TRBV12-3 or TRBV12-4 to TRBJ2-7; D is uncertain. This CDR3 has 12 amino acids. Trimming removed 6 bases at V and 3 bases at J, with 9 bases between. DNA for the CDR3: TGTGCCAGCAGCCGGGCCTACTACGAGCAGTACTTC. It codes for CASSRAYYEQYF.

The rearrangement uses TRBV5-1 and TRBJ2-3; D unclear. The CDR3 consists of 14 residues. Germline CDR1 and CDR2: SGHRS and YFSETQ. Deletions cut 2 bases from V and 2 bases from J, with 9 bases between. The CDR3 nucleotides read TGCGCCAGCAGCTTCCAGGAAAACACAGATACGCAGTATTTT. Its translation is CASSFQENTDTQYF. Based on the CDR3 plus reference TRBV5-1 and TRBJ2-3, the full variable domain is KAGVTQTPRYLIKTRGQQVTLSCSPISGHRSVSWYQQTPGQGLQFLFEYFSETQRNKGNFPGRFSGRQFSNSRSEMNVSTLELGDSALYLCASSFQENTDTQYFGPGTRLTVL.